Shown below are 27 T cell receptor beta chains from a single sample sequenced in a study of T cells in Graves' hyperthyroidism and ophthalmopathy. Template material for amplifying TCR beta CDR3 regions consisted of RNA transcripts. First-round RT-PCR with HTBI primers amplified the TCR CDR3 region. TCRdb re-called the multiplex PCR reads with MiXCR, one entry per CDR3 protein. The sample consists of around 200,000 distinct CDR3 sequences, 15% to 20% of them appearing once. Material: blood. Receptors originate from a man aged 35 to 55 with Graves' hyperthyroidism.

This clonotype was picked up a small number of times. A much larger clone differs from this one at a single base, so this may be a read error. The rearrangement uses TRBV2 and TRBJ2-7; D may be TRBD1 (6 bases). Germline V CDR1 and CDR2: SNHLY, FYNNEI. The V end lost 3 bases, the J end lost 2 bases, and 11 bases lay between the germline ends. The CDR3 sequence is 14 residues long. CDR3 amino acids: CASSESRGTYEQYF. DNA of the CDR3: TGTGCCAGCAGTGAGAGTAGGGGGACCTACGAGCAGTACTTC.

This clonotype has at least ten counts. The rearrangement uses TRBV7-6 and TRBJ2-2; TRBD2 aligns across 7 bases. V was pared by 4 bases and J by 1 base, with 3 bases of the junction left unmatched. The CDR3 has 15 residues. Germline V gene sequence: CDR1 SGHVS, CDR2 FNYEAQ. The CDR3 here is CASSSWEGNTGELFF. In nucleotides, the CDR3 is TGTGCCAGCAGCTCCTGGGAGGGGAACACCGGGGAGCTGTTTTTT. Full variable domain (missing parts from reference TRBV7-6 and TRBJ2-2): GAGVSQSPRYKVTKRGQDVALRCDPISGHVSLYWYRQALGQGPEFLTYFNYEAQQDKSGLPNDRFSAERPEGSISTLTIQRTEQRDSAMYRCASSSWEGNTGELFFGEGSRLTVL.

This clonotype appeared many times. The V gene is TRBV18, the J gene TRBJ2-7, with a weak D call TRBD1 (5 bases). CDR1 KGHSH and CDR2 LQKENI come from the germline V gene. Deletions cut 2 bases from V and 3 bases from J, with 8 bases between. CDR3 length: 13 amino acids. The CDR3 nucleotides are TGTGCCAGCTCACCAGGGGCAAACTACGAGCAGTACTTC. Protein sequence: CASSPGANYEQYF.

This clonotype occurred many times. The chain combines TRBV5-6 with TRBJ2-3; 9 bases line up with TRBD1. This CDR3 contains 15 residues. Germline V gene lookup returns CDR1 SGHDT and CDR2 YYEEEE. The V and J ends lost 3 bases and 3 bases, in that order; junction bases with no gene match: 5. The CDR3 protein is CASSSGTGRTDTQYF. In DNA, the CDR3 is TGTGCCAGCAGCTCCGGGACAGGGAGAACAGATACGCAGTATTTT.

The chain combines TRBV7-3 with TRBJ2-1; TRBD2 agrees at 7 bases. CDR1 is SGHTA and CDR2 is FQGTGA in the germline V gene. This CDR3 spans 15 amino acids. J was trimmed by 2 bases and V by 5 bases; bases with no gene match: 6. The CDR3 nucleotides are TGTGCCAGCAGCAAAAGCGGGGCCACCTACAATGAGCAGTTCTTC. This gives the protein CASSKSGATYNEQFF.

This clonotype was detected a few times. The chain has TRBV18 and TRBJ1-6; 10 bases are a match to TRBD1. This CDR3 spans 17 amino acids. CDR1 and CDR2 from the germline V gene are KGHSH and LQKENI. The V gene end was trimmed by 3 bases and the J gene end by 10 bases; junction bases not matched to a gene: 12. The CDR3 DNA sequence: TGTGCCAGCTCACCTACTTTGGGACAGGGGAAAGGATCACCCCTCCACTTT. Translation: CASSPTLGQGKGSPLHF. Complete variable domain (other parts from reference TRBV18 and TRBJ1-6): NAGVMQNPRHLVRRRGQEARLRCSPMKGHSHVYWYRQLPEEGLKFMVYLQKENIIDESGMPKERFSAEFPKEGPSILRIQQVVRGDSAAYFCASSPTLGQGKGSPLHFGNGTRLTVT.

This clonotype was seen ten or more times. DNA for the CDR3: TGTGCCTGGAGCCTGGCCTGGGGACCATCAAATCAGCCCCAGCATTTT. Translation gives CAWSLAWGPSNQPQHF. The V and J genes are TRBV30 and TRBJ1-5; D perhaps matches TRBD1 (5 bases). This CDR3 region has 16 residues. V shed 3 bases and J shed 4 bases, with 19 bases lying between them. CDR1 is GTSNPN and CDR2 is SVGIG in the germline V gene (reference sequence).

This clonotype was seen repeatedly, ten times or more. The genes are TRBV18 and TRBJ2-1; the D gene is possibly TRBD2 (5 bases). V was pared by 3 bases and J by 6 bases, with 12 bases between. CDR1 is KGHSH, CDR2 LQKENI, per germline. This CDR3 is built from 14 residues. The CDR3 DNA sequence: TGTGCCAGCTCACCGGGAGCGGAGACCAATGAGCAGTTCTTC. It is translated as CASSPGAETNEQFF.

The chain couples TRBV5-4 to TRBJ1-5; D uncertain. V was pared by 0 bases and J by 5 bases, with 9 bases between. Germline V gene lookup returns CDR1 SGHNT and CDR2 YYREEE (reference sequence). This CDR3 has 14 residues. CDR3 sequence reads: CASSLAVGDQPQHF. CDR3 coding DNA: TGTGCCAGCAGCTTGGCCGTAGGTGATCAGCCCCAGCATTTT.

The sample holds many counts of this clonotype. The junction does not match germline at one end; this may be a read error. The V gene is TRBV28, the J gene TRBJ1-1; D gene uncertain. Germline values: CDR1 MDHEN, CDR2 SYDVKM. The CDR3 loop spans 12 amino acids. The CDR3 sequence: CASRLSPVVQIF. The CDR3 region has the DNA TGTGCCAGCAGACTCTCTCCCGTCGTCCAGATCTTT.

In this sample, this clonotype turned up many times. The chain carries TRBV6-2 or TRBV6-3 and TRBJ2-5, with TRBD2 identical over 12 bases. The CDR3 is 19 amino acids. Germline V lookup: CDR1 MNHEY, CDR2 SVGEGT. The J segment lost 2 bases and the V segment lost 0 bases, leaving 10 bases of the junction unmatched. CDR3 sequence (DNA): TGTGCCAGCAGTTACTCAAGACTAGCGGGGGAGAAATCTCAAGAGACCCAGTACTTC. Protein product: CASSYSRLAGEKSQETQYF.

This clonotype was detected only a few times. V usage is TRBV14 and J usage is TRBJ2-1; the D call may be TRBD1 or TRBD2 (5 bases each). The CDR3 is 18 amino acids. Germline V gene lookup returns CDR1 SGHDN and CDR2 FVKESK. Deletions cut 2 bases from V and 4 bases from J, with 21 bases between. The CDR3 coding sequence is TGTGCCAGCAGCCAATTGGCCAGGATATATGGGGGTTACAATGAGCAGTTCTTC. This translates into CASSQLARIYGGYNEQFF.

V gene TRBV2 combines with J gene TRBJ1-5, with D unresolved. This CDR3 contains 14 residues. V was shortened by 7 bases and J by 6 bases, with 16 bases between the two germline ends. Germline CDR1 SNHLY, CDR2 FYNNEI. For the CDR3, the DNA is TGTGCCAGCAAGCCCGGACTTCATCCTCAGCCCCAGCATTTT. Protein product: CASKPGLHPQPQHF.

This clonotype was counted ten times or more. This sequence joins TRBV27 and TRBJ2-3; no clear D gene. This CDR3 spans 14 amino acids. Deletions cut 7 bases from V and 3 bases from J, with 14 bases between. Germline assignment: CDR1 MNHEY and CDR2 SMNVEV (reference sequence). The CDR3 reads CASMLGYWTDTQYF. The CDR3 DNA follows: TGTGCCAGCATGCTAGGATATTGGACAGATACGCAGTATTTT.

In this sample, this clonotype turned up many times. The chain has TRBV7-6 and TRBJ2-5; D unresolved. V shed 0 bases and J shed 4 bases, with 12 bases lying between them. The CDR3 has 15 residues. The germline V gene has CDR1 SGHVS and CDR2 FNYEAQ. CDR3 DNA sequence: TGTGCCAGCAGCTTAGCAGGAGTGGGCGGAGAGACCCAGTACTTC. It specifies CASSLAGVGGETQYF. Combining the CDR3 with reference TRBV7-6 and TRBJ2-5 gives the whole variable domain GAGVSQSPRYKVTKRGQDVALRCDPISGHVSLYWYRQALGQGPEFLTYFNYEAQQDKSGLPNDRFSAERPEGSISTLTIQRTEQRDSAMYRCASSLAGVGGETQYFGPGTRLLVL.

This clonotype has just a few counts. The chain combines TRBV9 with TRBJ2-2; TRBD1 or TRBD2 may be the D gene (6 bases each). Germline lookup yields CDR1 SGDLS and CDR2 YYNGEE. The CDR3 contains 16 residues. V was trimmed by 3 bases and J by 4 bases, leaving 16 bases between them. The CDR3 protein is CASSATSGGFTGELFF. Written as DNA, the CDR3 is TGTGCCAGCAGCGCCACCTCCGGGGGCTTCACCGGGGAGCTGTTTTTT.

A few counts support this clonotype. This chain uses TRBV5-1 with TRBJ2-7; D gene unclear. The V end was cut by 2 bases, the J end by 3 bases, with 18 bases between. The CDR3 spans 16 residues. The germline V gene has CDR1 SGHRS and CDR2 YFSETQ. CDR3 protein: CASSFGSSFPNYEQYF. The CDR3 bases are TGCGCCAGCAGCTTTGGTTCAAGTTTTCCCAACTACGAGCAGTACTTC.

V and J are TRBV9 and TRBJ2-1; 9 positions match TRBD2. Germline V gene sequence: CDR1 SGDLS, CDR2 YYNGEE. With V trimmed by 1 base and J by 4 bases, 6 bases remained unmatched. The CDR3 has 16 residues. This CDR3 is CASSVPAGGEYNEQFF. For the CDR3, the DNA is TGTGCCAGCAGCGTACCAGCGGGGGGAGAATACAATGAGCAGTTCTTC.

This clonotype came up many times. V is TRBV6-1 and J is TRBJ2-7; TRBD1 might be the D (6 bases). The germline gives CDR1 MNHNS, CDR2 SASEGT. The V end lost 6 bases, the J end lost 3 bases, and 12 bases lay between the germline ends. This CDR3 spans 13 amino acids. The CDR3 DNA sequence: TGTGCCAGCAGGCAGGGACACAACTACGAGCAGTACTTC. It translates to CASRQGHNYEQYF.

About this clonotype itself: This may be a read error, as it is one base from a much larger clone. This chain links TRBV5-1 with TRBJ1-2; weak D call: TRBD1 (5 bases). Trimming cost V 3 bases and J 6 bases, with 18 bases left between them. This CDR3 comprises 15 residues. Germline V gene lookup returns CDR1 SGHRS and CDR2 YFSETQ. The CDR3 DNA reads as TGCGCCAGCAGCTCGGACGGGACTGCAATTGATGGCTACACCTTC. Residues: CASSSDGTAIDGYTF.

The CDR3 sequence: CASSHGQLQAWAPLHF. For the CDR3, the DNA is TGTGCCAGCAGCCACGGACAGCTGCAGGCTTGGGCACCCCTCCACTTT. V usage is TRBV3-1 and J usage is TRBJ1-6, with D possibly TRBD1 on 6 matching bases. The CDR3 has 16 amino acids. CDR1 and CDR2 (germline): LGHDT, YNNKEL (reference sequence). Trimming left V 3 bases short and J 11 bases short, with 20 bases between.

This clonotype was picked up many times. V is TRBV28 and J is TRBJ1-4, with 9 bases identical to TRBD1. Germline V gene lookup returns CDR1 MDHEN and CDR2 SYDVKM. The CDR3 consists of 14 residues. V trimming: 5 bases; J trimming: 8 bases; junction bases outside the gene matches: 6. DNA for the CDR3: TGTGCCAGCAGTCGACAGGGGGTAGCGGAAAAACTGTTTTTT. This codes for CASSRQGVAEKLFF.

V usage is TRBV18 and J usage is TRBJ2-7; D is possibly TRBD1 (6 bases). The V end lost 3 bases, the J end lost 6 bases, and 18 bases lay between the germline ends. Germline CDR1 KGHSH, CDR2 LQKENI. The CDR3 is 15 residues long. CDR3 protein: CASSPPGHLFSEQYF. CDR3 in DNA: TGTGCCAGCTCACCCCCGGGACACCTTTTTTCCGAGCAGTACTTC. Variable domain in full (rest from reference TRBV18 and TRBJ2-7): NAGVMQNPRHLVRRRGQEARLRCSPMKGHSHVYWYRQLPEEGLKFMVYLQKENIIDESGMPKERFSAEFPKEGPSILRIQQVVRGDSAAYFCASSPPGHLFSEQYFGPGTRLTVT.

This clonotype was seen more than once but under ten times. V is TRBV10-1 and J is TRBJ2-3, with unresolved D. The CDR3 sequence is 13 residues long. V lost 7 bases and J 2 bases, leaving 10 bases between the germline ends. In germline, CDR1 is WNHNN, CDR2 SYGVQD (reference sequence). CDR3 sequence reads: CASKPRYTDTQYF. CDR3 nucleotide sequence: TGCGCCAGCAAACCGAGATACACAGATACGCAGTATTTT.

This clonotype occurred many times. The CDR3 is CASSPTDEKLFF. The DNA for the CDR3 is TGTGCCAGCAGCCCTACCGATGAAAAACTGTTTTTT. The genes are TRBV7-9 and TRBJ1-4, with no clear D. This CDR3 has 12 amino acids. V lost 5 bases, J lost 6 bases, and 7 bases lay in between. In germline, CDR1 is SEHNR, CDR2 FQNEAQ (reference sequence).

At least ten counts were recorded for this clonotype. This sequence joins TRBV5-6 and TRBJ2-5; D is possibly TRBD1 (5 bases). Germline V gives CDR1 SGHDT, CDR2 YYEEEE. Trimming took 4 bases from V and 5 from J, leaving 12 bases between them. The CDR3 extends over 13 amino acids. CDR3 amino acids: CASSLGVGETQYF. The CDR3 DNA follows: TGTGCCAGCAGCCTAGGGGTTGGGGAGACCCAGTACTTC.

This clonotype came up many times. The V call is TRBV7-9, the J call TRBJ2-7; D might be TRBD2 (5 bases). With 5 bases removed from V and 6 bases from J, the gap between germline ends came to 11 bases. The germline gives CDR1 SEHNR, CDR2 FQNEAQ (reference sequence). The CDR3 runs to 12 residues. CDR3 sequence: CASSQTGLEQYF. CDR3 nucleotides: TGTGCCAGCAGCCAAACCGGACTCGAGCAGTACTTC.